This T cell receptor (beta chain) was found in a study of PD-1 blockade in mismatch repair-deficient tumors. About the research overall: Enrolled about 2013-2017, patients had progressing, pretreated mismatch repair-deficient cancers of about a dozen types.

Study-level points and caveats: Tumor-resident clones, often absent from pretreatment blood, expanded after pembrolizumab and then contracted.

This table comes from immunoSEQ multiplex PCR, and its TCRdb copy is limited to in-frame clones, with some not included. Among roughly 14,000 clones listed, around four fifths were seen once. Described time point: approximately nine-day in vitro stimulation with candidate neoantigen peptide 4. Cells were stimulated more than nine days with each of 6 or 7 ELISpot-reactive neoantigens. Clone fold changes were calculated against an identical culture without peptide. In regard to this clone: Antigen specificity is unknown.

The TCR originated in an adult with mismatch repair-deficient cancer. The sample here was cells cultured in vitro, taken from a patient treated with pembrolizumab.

This CDR3 is CASSPHGTGGETQYF. Written as DNA, the CDR3 is TGTGCCAGCAGCCCCCACGGCACAGGAGGAGAGACCCAGTACTTC. This sequence joins TRBV7-6 and TRBJ2-5; D is tentatively TRBD1 or TRBD2 (5 bases each). This CDR3 spans 15 amino acids. Germline V CDR1 and CDR2: SGHVS, FNYEAQ. V dropped 5 bases and J dropped 4 bases, with 17 bases sitting between them.